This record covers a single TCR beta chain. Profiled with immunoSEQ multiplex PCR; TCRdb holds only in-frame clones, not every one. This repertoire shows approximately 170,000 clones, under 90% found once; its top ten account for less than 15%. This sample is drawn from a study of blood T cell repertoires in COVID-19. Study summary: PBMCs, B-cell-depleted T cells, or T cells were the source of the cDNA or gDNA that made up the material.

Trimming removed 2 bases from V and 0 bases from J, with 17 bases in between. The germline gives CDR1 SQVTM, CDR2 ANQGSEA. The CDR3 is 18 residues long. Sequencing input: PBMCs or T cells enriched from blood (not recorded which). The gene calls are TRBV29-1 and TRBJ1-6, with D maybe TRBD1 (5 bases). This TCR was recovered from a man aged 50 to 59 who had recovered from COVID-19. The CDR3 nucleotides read TGCAGCGTTGAAATTTGCAAGGCAGACAGCTCCTATAATTCACCCCTCCACTTT. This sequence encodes CSVEICKADSSYNSPLHF.